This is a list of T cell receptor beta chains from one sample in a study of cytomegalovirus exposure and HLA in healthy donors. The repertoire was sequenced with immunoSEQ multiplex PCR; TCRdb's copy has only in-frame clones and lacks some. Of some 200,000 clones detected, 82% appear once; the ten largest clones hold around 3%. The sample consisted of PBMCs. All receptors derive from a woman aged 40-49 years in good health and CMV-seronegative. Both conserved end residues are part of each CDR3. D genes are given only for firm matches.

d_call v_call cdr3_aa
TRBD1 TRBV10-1 CASSLDRGSYNEQFF
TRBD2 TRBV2 CASSALTSGRGAGELFF
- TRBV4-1 CASSAIEDEQFF
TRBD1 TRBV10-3 CAISEGQGDPGTQYF
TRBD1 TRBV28 CASSTGGRYEQYF
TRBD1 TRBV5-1 CASSRGQGVNTEAFF
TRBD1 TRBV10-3 CAISEGTGLNTEAFF
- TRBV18 CASSPQLASNTEAFF
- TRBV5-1 CASSLVSGSIYEQYF
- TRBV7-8 CASSLESLRAGNQPQHF
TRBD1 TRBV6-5 CASGGTGGATEAFF
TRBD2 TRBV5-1 CASSREEGRAAGETQYF
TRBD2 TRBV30 CAWSVSGSSYNEQFF
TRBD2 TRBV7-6 CASTRLAGRADEQFF
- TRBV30 CAWGHGRHSNQPQHF
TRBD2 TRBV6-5 CASSTGLAGVGEQFF
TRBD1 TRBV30 CACDRGNQPQHF
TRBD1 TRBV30 CAWSAIQGELQYNEQFF
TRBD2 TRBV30 CAWSVGLAGAQETQYF
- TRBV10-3 CATSGGKGNQPQHF
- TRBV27 CASREVGPGELFF
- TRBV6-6 CASSYSGGPYEQYF
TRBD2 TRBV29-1 CSVIRTSNTDTQYF
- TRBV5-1 CACGQYGNTGELFF